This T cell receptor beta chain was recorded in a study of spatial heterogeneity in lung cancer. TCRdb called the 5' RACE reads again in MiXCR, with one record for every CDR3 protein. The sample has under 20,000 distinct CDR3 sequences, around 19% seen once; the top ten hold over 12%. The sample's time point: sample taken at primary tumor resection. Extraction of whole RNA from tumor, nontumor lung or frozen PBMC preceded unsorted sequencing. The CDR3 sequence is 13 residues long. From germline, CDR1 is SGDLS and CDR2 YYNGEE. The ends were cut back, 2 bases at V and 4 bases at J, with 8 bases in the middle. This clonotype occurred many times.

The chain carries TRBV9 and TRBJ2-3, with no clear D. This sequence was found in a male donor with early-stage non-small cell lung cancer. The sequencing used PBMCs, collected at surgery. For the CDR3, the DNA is TGTGCCAGCAGCGTTATGTTCGCAGATACGCAGTATTTT. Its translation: CASSVMFADTQYF.